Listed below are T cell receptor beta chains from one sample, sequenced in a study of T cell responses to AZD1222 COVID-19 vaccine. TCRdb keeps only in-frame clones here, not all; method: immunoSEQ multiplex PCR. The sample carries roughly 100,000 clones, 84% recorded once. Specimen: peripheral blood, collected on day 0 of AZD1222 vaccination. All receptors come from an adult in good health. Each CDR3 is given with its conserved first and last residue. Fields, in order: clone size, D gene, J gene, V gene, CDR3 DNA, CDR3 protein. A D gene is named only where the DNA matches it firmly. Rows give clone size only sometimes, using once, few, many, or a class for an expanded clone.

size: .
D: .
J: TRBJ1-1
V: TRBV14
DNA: TGTGCCAGCAGCCGAACCCAGGGTACCCCAGCTTTCTTT
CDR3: CASSRTQGTPAFF

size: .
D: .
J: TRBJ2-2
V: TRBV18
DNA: TGTGCCAGCTCACCACCGGGACGGGGGCCCGGGGAGCTGTTTTTT
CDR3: CASSPPGRGPGELFF

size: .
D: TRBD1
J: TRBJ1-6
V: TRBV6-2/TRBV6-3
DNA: TGTGCCAGCAGTTACTTAGGCAGGGGGAATTCACCCCTCCACTTT
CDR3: CASSYLGRGNSPLHF

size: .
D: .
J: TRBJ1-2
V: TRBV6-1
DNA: TGTGCCAGCAGTGAACTATTGACCCATGGCTACACCTTC
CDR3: CASSELLTHGYTF

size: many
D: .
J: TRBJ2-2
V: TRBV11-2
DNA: TGTGCCAGCAGCTTTAGGCTTGGGACCGGGGAGCTGTTTTTT
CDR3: CASSFRLGTGELFF

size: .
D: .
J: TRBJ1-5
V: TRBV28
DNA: TGTGCCAGCACCCTGGGGGGGACTGGGGGCAATCAGCCCCAGCATTTT
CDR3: CASTLGGTGGNQPQHF

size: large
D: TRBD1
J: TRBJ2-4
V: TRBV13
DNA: TGTGCCAGCAGCTTTACAGGGGCTGCCAAAAACATTCAGTACTTC
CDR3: CASSFTGAAKNIQYF

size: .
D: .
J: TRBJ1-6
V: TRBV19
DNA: TGTGCCAGCGGGGCGGGGATCAATTCACCCCTCCACTTT
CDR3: CASGAGINSPLHF

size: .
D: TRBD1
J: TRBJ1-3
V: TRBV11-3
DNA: TGTGCCAGCAGCTTTGGGACAGCCTCTGGAAACACCATATATTTT
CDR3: CASSFGTASGNTIYF

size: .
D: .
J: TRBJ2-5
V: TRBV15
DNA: TGTGCCACCAGCAGAGAGACACACCAAGAGACCCAGTACTTC
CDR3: CATSRETHQETQYF

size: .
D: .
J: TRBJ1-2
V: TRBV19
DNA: TGTGCCAGTAGTACGGGGACATCTATTAGCTACACCTTC
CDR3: CASSTGTSISYTF

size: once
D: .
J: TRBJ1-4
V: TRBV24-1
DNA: TGTGCCACCAGTGATGCGGGGACCGCGAATGAAAAACTGTTTTTT
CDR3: CATSDAGTANEKLFF

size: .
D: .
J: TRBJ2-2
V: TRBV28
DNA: TGTGCCAGCAGTTTTGGGGTCGGGGAGCTGTTTTTT
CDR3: CASSFGVGELFF

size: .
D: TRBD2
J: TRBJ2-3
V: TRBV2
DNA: TGTGCCAGCAGTCCCGGGACTAGCGGGGGGAGCACAGATACGCAGTATTTT
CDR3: CASSPGTSGGSTDTQYF

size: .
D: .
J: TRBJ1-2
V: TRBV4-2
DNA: TGTGCCAGCAGCCAAGATTGGGCGAGGGGCTATGGCTACACCTTC
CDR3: CASSQDWARGYGYTF

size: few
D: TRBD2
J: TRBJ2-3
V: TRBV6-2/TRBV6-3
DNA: TGTGCCAGCAGTTATATAGCGGGAGTAGATACGCAGTATTTT
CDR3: CASSYIAGVDTQYF

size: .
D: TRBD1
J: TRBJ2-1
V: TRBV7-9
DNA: TGTGCCAGCAGTTGGTCCCCGACAGGGTTATTTTACAATGAGCAGTTCTTC
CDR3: CASSWSPTGLFYNEQFF

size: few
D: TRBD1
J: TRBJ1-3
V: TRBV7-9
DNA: TGTGCCAGCAGCTTTTTGACAGGGACTGGAAACACCATATATTTT
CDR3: CASSFLTGTGNTIYF

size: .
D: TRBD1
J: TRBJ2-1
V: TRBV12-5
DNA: TGTGCTAGTGGTCCAGGGGACAGGGGTTACAATGAGCAGTTCTTC
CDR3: CASGPGDRGYNEQFF

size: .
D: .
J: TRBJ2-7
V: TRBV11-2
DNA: TGTGCCAGCACCTCGGGGGTTCGACAGCACTTC
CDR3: CASTSGVRQHF

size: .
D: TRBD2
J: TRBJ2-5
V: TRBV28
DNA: TGTGCCAGCAGTTTTTTTGCTAGCGGAGAGACCCAGTACTTC
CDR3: CASSFFASGETQYF

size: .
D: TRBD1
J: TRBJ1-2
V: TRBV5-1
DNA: TGCGCCAGCAGCACCTGGACAGGGGGTAACTATGGCTACACCTTC
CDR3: CASSTWTGGNYGYTF

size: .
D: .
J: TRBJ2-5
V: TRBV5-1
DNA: TGCGCCAGCAGCTTGTCGACAGCCCAAGAGACCCAGTACTTC
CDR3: CASSLSTAQETQYF

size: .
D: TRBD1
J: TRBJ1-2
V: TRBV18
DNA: TGTGCCAGCTCACCCCAGGGGGCCTTCCCATATGGCTACACCTTC
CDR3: CASSPQGAFPYGYTF

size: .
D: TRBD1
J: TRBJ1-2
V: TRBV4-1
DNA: TGCGCCAGCAGCCAAGAGACAGGGGAGATTTATGGCTACACCTTC
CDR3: CASSQETGEIYGYTF

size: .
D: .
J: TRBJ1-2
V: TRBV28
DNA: TGTGCCAGCAGTTTCGCAGGCCCTATCTATGGCTACACCTTC
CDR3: CASSFAGPIYGYTF

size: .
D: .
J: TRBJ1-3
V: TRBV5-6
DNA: TGTGCCAGCAGCTTGGATGGAACCTCTGGAAACACCATATATTTT
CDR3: CASSLDGTSGNTIYF

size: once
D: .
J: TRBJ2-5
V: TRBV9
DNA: TGTGCCAGCAGCGTGGGAATCCAAGAGACCCAGTACTTC
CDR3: CASSVGIQETQYF

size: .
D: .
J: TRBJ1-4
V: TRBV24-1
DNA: TGTGCCACCAGTGATCCGGTGAGGGGGGTTGAAAAACTGTTTTTT
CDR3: CATSDPVRGVEKLFF

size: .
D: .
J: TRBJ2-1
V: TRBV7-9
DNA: TGTGCCAGCAGCGTACAGGTAACCCCCTCGGGTGAGCAGTTCTTC
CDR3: CASSVQVTPSGEQFF

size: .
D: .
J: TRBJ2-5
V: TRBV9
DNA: TGTGCCAGCAGCTATGGGACGACACAAGAGACCCAGTACTTC
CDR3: CASSYGTTQETQYF

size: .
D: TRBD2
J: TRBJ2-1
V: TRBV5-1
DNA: TGCGCCAGCGCTAGCGGGGGGCGCCAGTTCTTC
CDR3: CASASGGRQFF

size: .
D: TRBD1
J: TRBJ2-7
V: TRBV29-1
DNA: TGCAGCGTAAGCCGGACAGGGAGAAACGAGCAGTACTTC
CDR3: CSVSRTGRNEQYF

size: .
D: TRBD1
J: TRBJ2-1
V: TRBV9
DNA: TGTGCCAGCAGCACCCAGGGACAGACGCACGGTGAGCAGTTCTTC
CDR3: CASSTQGQTHGEQFF

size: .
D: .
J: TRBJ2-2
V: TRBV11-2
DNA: TGTGCCAGCAGCTTAGTGGCAGGAAACACCGGGGAGCTGTTTTTT
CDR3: CASSLVAGNTGELFF

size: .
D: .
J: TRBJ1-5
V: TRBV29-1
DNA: TGCAGCGTTGCTTCTGGGGGGGACGGTAGCAATCAGCCCCAGCATTTT
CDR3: CSVASGGDGSNQPQHF

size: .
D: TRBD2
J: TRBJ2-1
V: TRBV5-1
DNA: TGCGCCAGCAGCTTGGAGGCTAGCGGTAGGAATGAGCAGTTCTTC
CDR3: CASSLEASGRNEQFF

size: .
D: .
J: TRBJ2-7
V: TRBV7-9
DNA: TGTGCCAGCAGCCCCCGGGAGTCTGCCTACGAGCAGTACTTC
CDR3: CASSPRESAYEQYF

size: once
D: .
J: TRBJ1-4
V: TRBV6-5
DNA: TGTGCCAGCAGGGATGCCAGCCAGGGTTTGGAAAAACTGTTTTTT
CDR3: CASRDASQGLEKLFF

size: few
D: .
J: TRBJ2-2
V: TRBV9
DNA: TGTGCCAGCAGCGTGACGGTATCCGGGGAGCTGTTTTTT
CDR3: CASSVTVSGELFF

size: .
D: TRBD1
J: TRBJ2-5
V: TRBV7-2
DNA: TGTGCCAGCAGCCGGACAGGGATGGAGACCCAGTACTTC
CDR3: CASSRTGMETQYF

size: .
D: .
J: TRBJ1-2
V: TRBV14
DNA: TGTGCCAGCAGCCAAGAACCAAAGGGAGGAAGTTATGGCTACACCTTC
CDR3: CASSQEPKGGSYGYTF

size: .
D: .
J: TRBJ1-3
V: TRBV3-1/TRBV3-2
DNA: TGTGCCAGCAGCCTAGGGGGTCTCGGAAACACCATATATTTT
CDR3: CASSLGGLGNTIYF

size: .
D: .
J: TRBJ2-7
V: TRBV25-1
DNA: TGTGCCAGCAGTGAGGGGGGGCGGAACGAGCAGTACTTC
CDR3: CASSEGGRNEQYF

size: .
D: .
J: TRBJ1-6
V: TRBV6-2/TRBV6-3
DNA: TGTGCCAGCAGTTACCTGGGGGAGAATTCACCCCTCCACTTT
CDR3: CASSYLGENSPLHF

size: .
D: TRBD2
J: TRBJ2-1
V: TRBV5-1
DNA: TGCGCCAGCAGCCGCGGTATCCTAGCGGATTACAATGAGCAGTTCTTC
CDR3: CASSRGILADYNEQFF

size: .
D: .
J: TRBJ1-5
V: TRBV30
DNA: TGTGCCCACAACCCAGCGGGGCGAGGCAATCAGCCCCAGCATTTT
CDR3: CAHNPAGRGNQPQHF

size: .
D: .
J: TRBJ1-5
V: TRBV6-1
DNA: TGTGCCAGCAGTGAAAATTCGAGGCCCTATCAGCCCCAGCATTTT
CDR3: CASSENSRPYQPQHF

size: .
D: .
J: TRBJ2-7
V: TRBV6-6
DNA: TGTGCCAGCAGATCAGGGAACGAGCAGTACTTC
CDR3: CASRSGNEQYF

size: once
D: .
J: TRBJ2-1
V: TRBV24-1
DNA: TGTGCCACCAGCAAAAACCCAACAGGTAACAATGAGCAGTTCTTC
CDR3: CATSKNPTGNNEQFF

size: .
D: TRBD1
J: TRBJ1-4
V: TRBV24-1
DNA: TGTGCCACCAGTGAAGGGACAGGGATTAAAAAACTGTTTTTT
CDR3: CATSEGTGIKKLFF

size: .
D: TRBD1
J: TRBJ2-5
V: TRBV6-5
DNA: TGTGCCAGCAGTTACAGGGGGCTAAAAGAGACCCAGTACTTC
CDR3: CASSYRGLKETQYF

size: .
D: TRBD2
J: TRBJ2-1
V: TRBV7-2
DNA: TGTGCCAGCAGGACTAGCGGGAGGGCGTACAATGAGCAGTTCTTC
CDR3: CASRTSGRAYNEQFF